This paragraph reports one T cell receptor (beta chain). The CDR3 sequence is 17 residues long. This sample was included in a study of T-cell reconstitution after alpha-beta-depleted transplantation in children. Unique molecular identifiers featured in how the TCRbeta library was prepared. MiXCR, run by TCRdb on the PCR reads, gives a single entry per CDR3 protein. The data contain 60,000 to 80,000 distinct CDR3 sequences, roughly 6.6% of them seen just once; the ten biggest clones take up less than 3%. Source: PBMCs from the stem cell graft donor, taken from the stem cell graft. J is TRBJ1-2 and V is TRBV12-2; the table's TRBD1 call for D was not verified on the DNA. TRBV12-2 is reported as a pseudogene. This receptor was obtained from a human donor who donated a stem cell graft to a child with acute lymphoblastic leukemia. CDR3 region: CASRPLRGTAEDYGYTF. For the CDR3, the DNA is TGTGCAAGTCGCCCTCTTAGGGGGACTGCCGAGGACTATGGCTACACCTTC.